This TCR beta chain comes out of a study of blood T cell repertoires in COVID-19. The wider study: From the United States, Italy and Spain came samples of acute and convalescent COVID-19.

Germline assignment: CDR1 LNHDA and CDR2 SQIVND (reference sequence). The CDR3 is made up of 13 amino acids. V gave up 8 bases and J gave up 1 base, with 11 bases separating them. Per the original methods: Quantification of nucleated cells was approximated via reference gene primer amplification. Libraries were prepared by immunoSEQ multiplex PCR; TCRdb keeps only in-frame clonotypes and omits some of them. The V and J calls and clone size are taken from that table; D and trimming were inferred from the DNA. The sample has some 180,000 clones; approximately 85% are singletons. Sequencing input: peripheral blood. This receptor was identified in a woman aged 55-75 years with acute or convalescent COVID-19. V and J are TRBV19 and TRBJ1-1; D uncertain. The CDR3 here is CASVGGGNTEAFF. The DNA for the CDR3 is TGTGCCAGTGTTGGCGGTGGGAACACTGAAGCTTTCTTT.